These T cell receptor beta chains were read from a single sample in a study of beta chain features in type 1 diabetes. Data came from immunoSEQ multiplex PCR; TCRdb stores just in-frame clones and leaves some out. The sample has hundreds of thousands of clones, approximately 10% seen once; the top ten hold approximately 0.05%. Sequencing used naive CD4+ T cells from blood. These receptors were obtained from a young woman in good health. Both conserved end residues are part of each CDR3. The order of the fields is CDR3 length, J gene, V gene, CDR3 protein.

>14|TRBJ1-5|TRBV5-1
CASSPGQSNQPQHF
>17|TRBJ2-1|TRBV4-1
CASSQVLSSGTGGEQFF
>13|TRBJ1-1|TRBV29-1
CSVRTDPNTEAFF
>14|TRBJ1-2|TRBV7-2
CASSLKQGPYGYTF
>15|TRBJ2-1|TRBV18
CASSRTSGTYNEQFF
>11|TRBJ2-7|TRBV30
CAWKAPKGQYF
>13|TRBJ2-7|TRBV29-1
CSVGTRKGWEQYF
>13|TRBJ2-1|TRBV6-6
CASELRAYNEQFF
>15|TRBJ2-1|TRBV30
CAWSPGTGRYNEQFF
>13|TRBJ2-3|TRBV25-1
CASRDTGGSEQYF
>19|TRBJ2-5|TRBV29-1
CSVEDVGRSGSWRQETQYF
>12|TRBJ1-5|TRBV6-6
CASSSPNQPQHF
>17|TRBJ2-1|TRBV28
CASSFRLAYSSYNEQFF
>16|TRBJ2-5|TRBV28
CASSPTSGGARETQYF
>15|TRBJ2-7|TRBV30
CAWSAIGVLAYEQYF
>11|TRBJ1-2|TRBV29-1
CSVDGSYGYTF
>15|TRBJ2-7|TRBV9
CASSPRQEGSYEQYF
>12|TRBJ2-7|TRBV2
CASSETGVTRHF
>14|TRBJ2-3|TRBV6-5
CASSATGSTDTQYF
>13|TRBJ1-5|TRBV7-6
CASSLAGIQPQHF
>16|TRBJ1-6|TRBV5-1
CASSLVESSYNSPLHF
>15|TRBJ2-3|TRBV11-2
CASSQSDRSWDTQYF
>16|TRBJ2-1|TRBV14
CASSTFLAEGYNEQFF
>15|TRBJ1-1|TRBV7-2
CASSATGSMNTEAFF
>13|TRBJ1-2|TRBV9
CASSVGRAYGYTF
>13|TRBJ2-5|TRBV6-5
CASQNGGAETQYF
>14|TRBJ2-5|TRBV9
CASSVVDGQETQYF
>15|TRBJ2-1|TRBV6-5
CASSFGMGQGSGQFF
>13|TRBJ2-7|TRBV11-3
CASSSGQGGEQYF
>12|TRBJ2-7|TRBV14
CASSQGRLEQYF
>14|TRBJ1-2|TRBV29-1
CSVEDPPVGYGYTF
>14|TRBJ2-2|TRBV7-3
CASSFDRGTGELFF
>15|TRBJ1-1|TRBV7-2
CASSLRPGIGTEAFF
>16|TRBJ2-1|TRBV14
CASSPPGPSPPGHQFF
>16|TRBJ2-6|TRBV14
CASSQDRGSGANVLTF
>16|TRBJ2-5|TRBV7-9
CASSLVVVAAEETQYF
>17|TRBJ2-7|TRBV19
CASSIGAGPRFSYEQYF
>12|TRBJ2-7|TRBV29-1
CSVNIRGQEQYF
>13|TRBJ2-1|TRBV6-6
CASRDRTYNEQFF
>14|TRBJ2-5|TRBV15
CATSRGKAQETQYF
>15|TRBJ2-2|TRBV2
CASSELGPNTGELFF
>16|TRBJ2-1|TRBV4-3
CASSQPGTGKYNEQFF
>13|TRBJ1-1|TRBV29-1
CSVVRDMNTEAFF
>13|TRBJ2-4|TRBV30
CAWSRGFKNIQYF
>13|TRBJ2-5|TRBV15
CATSRSIQETQYF
>14|TRBJ2-3|TRBV11-2
CASSAGPSDGTQYF